This TCR beta chain derives from a study of T cell responses to AZD1222 COVID-19 vaccine. The overall study: It was second doses at about 4 or about 12 weeks that were pooled. Broader study findings: AZD1222 recipients seropositive at baseline numbered only five to seven.

This CDR3 spans 14 amino acids. Germline values: CDR1 PRHDT, CDR2 FYEKMQ (reference sequence). The V end was cut by 2 bases, the J end by 1 base, with 8 bases between. Comments on this clone: Its specificity is not known.

The method was immunoSEQ multiplex PCR; TCRdb's version includes in-frame clones alone and lacks a portion of them. The repertoire has about 160,000 clones, about nine tenths of them found once; the top ten carry more than 5.5%. J is TRBJ1-1 and V is TRBV13; unclear D gene. The receptor was isolated from an adult in good health. The sample in question was peripheral blood, obtained on day 0 of AZD1222 vaccination. CDR3 nucleotides: TGTGCCAGCAGCTTAAAGGTTAGGAACACTGAAGCTTTCTTT. This gives the protein CASSLKVRNTEAFF.